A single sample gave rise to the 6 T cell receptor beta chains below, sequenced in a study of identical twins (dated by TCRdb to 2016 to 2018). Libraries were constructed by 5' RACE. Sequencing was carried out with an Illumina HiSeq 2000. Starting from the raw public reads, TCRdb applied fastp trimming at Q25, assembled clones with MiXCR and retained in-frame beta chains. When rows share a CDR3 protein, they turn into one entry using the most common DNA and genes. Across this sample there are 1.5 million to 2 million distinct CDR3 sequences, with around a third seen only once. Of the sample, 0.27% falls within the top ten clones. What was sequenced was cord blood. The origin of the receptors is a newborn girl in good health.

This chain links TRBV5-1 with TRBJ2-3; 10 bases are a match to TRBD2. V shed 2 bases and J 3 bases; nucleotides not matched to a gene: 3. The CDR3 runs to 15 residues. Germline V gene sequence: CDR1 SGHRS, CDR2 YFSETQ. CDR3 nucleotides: TGCGCCAGCAGCTTTCCTAGCGGGAGAACAGATACGCAGTATTTT. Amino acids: CASSFPSGRTDTQYF.

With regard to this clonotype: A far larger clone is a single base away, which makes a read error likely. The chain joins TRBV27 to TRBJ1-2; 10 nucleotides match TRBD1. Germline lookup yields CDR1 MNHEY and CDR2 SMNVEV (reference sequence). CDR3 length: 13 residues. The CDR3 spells CASSSTGGYGHTF. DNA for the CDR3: TGTGCCAGCAGTTCGACAGGGGGCTATGGCCACACCTTC.

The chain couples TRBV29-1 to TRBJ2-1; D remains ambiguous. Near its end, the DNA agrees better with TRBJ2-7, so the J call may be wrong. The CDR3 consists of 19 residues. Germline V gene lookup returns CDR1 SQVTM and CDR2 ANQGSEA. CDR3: CSVYSGAVLTPSSYNEQYF. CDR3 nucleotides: TGCAGCGTTTATTCCGGTGCCGTTTTGACACCGAGCTCCTACAATGAGCAGTACTTC.

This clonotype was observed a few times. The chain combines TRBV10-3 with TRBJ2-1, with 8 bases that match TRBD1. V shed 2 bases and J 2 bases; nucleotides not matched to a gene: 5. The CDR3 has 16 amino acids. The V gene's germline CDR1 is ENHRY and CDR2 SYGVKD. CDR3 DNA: TGTGCCATCAGTGAGGGCGGGACAGGCCCCTACAATGAGCAGTTCTTC. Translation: CAISEGGTGPYNEQFF.

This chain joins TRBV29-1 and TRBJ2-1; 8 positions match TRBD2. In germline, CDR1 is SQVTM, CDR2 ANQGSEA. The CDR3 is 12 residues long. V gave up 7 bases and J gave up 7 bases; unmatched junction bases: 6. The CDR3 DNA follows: TGCAGCGGGAGGGGACTAGTGAATGAGCAGTTCTTC. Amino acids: CSGRGLVNEQFF.

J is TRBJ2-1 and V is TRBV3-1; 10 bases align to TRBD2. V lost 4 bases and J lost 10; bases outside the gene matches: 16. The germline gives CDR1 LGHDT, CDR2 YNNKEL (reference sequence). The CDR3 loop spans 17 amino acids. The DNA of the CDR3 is TGTGCCAGCAGCCGAACACTAGCGGGACGAAGCTCCTACGAGCAGTTCTTC. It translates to CASSRTLAGRSSYEQFF.